Listed here are 23 T cell receptor beta chains from one sample, sequenced in a study of T-cell memory formation after mild COVID-19. TCRdb processed the 5' RACE reads anew with MiXCR; each CDR3 protein has one entry. In the table there are 200,000 to 300,000 distinct CDR3 sequences, 15% to 20% of which are singletons. Sequencing used PBMCs or a T cell subset sorted from them (not recorded which). These receptors were obtained from a young man who had mild COVID-19 (a few samples of this study predate the infection). Cell type and time point are not known.

The chain couples TRBV5-1 to TRBJ2-1, with 8 nucleotides matching TRBD2. V was clipped by 1 base and J by 8 bases; unmatched bases: 8. The CDR3 runs 15 residues. CDR1 and CDR2 (germline): SGHRS, YFSETQ. The CDR3 DNA follows: TGCGCCAGCAGCTTGACCGGGGGGGCCGGGTATGAGCAGTTCTTC. This translates into CASSLTGGAGYEQFF.

This clonotype appeared a few times. The genes are TRBV5-1 and TRBJ2-7; TRBD1 matches 10 bases. Germline values: CDR1 SGHRS, CDR2 YFSETQ. Unmatched junction bases numbered 6, after V lost 4 bases and J lost 5 bases. The CDR3 has 14 amino acids. The CDR3: CASSPGTGADEQYF. In DNA, the CDR3 is TGCGCCAGCAGCCCTGGGACAGGGGCGGACGAGCAGTACTTC.

This clonotype was seen only a few times. This chain connects TRBV7-8 to TRBJ1-1, with D hard to call. V was pared by 3 bases and J by 5 bases, with 13 bases between. The CDR3 spans 14 residues. Germline CDR1 reads SGHVS; CDR2 reads FQNEAQ. The CDR3 DNA is TGTGCCAGCAGCTTCGGCCAGGCGGGGACTGAAGCTTTCTTT. Translated: CASSFGQAGTEAFF.

This chain joins TRBV6-1 and TRBJ2-3; 13 bases line up with TRBD2. The V and J ends lost 4 bases and 2 bases, in that order; junction bases with no gene match: 6. This CDR3 has 17 residues. From germline, CDR1 is MNHNS and CDR2 SASEGT. The CDR3 loop is CASSVSLAGGHTDTQYF. Here the CDR3 DNA reads TGTGCCAGCAGTGTTTCACTAGCGGGGGGGCACACAGATACGCAGTATTTT.

The chain employs TRBV20-1 and TRBJ2-1; 7 bases map to TRBD2. The CDR3 is 14 amino acids. CDR1 and CDR2 (germline): DFQATT, SNEGSKA (reference sequence). Unmatched junction bases numbered 7, after V lost 3 bases and J lost 5 bases. The chain's CDR3 is CSASRASGDNEQFF. The CDR3 coding sequence is TGCAGTGCTAGTCGGGCTAGCGGAGACAATGAGCAGTTCTTC.

This clonotype showed up just a few times. The rearrangement uses TRBV5-1 and TRBJ2-5; 8 bases map to TRBD1. The V gene end was trimmed by 0 bases and the J gene end by 5 bases; junction bases not matched to a gene: 9. Germline CDR1 SGHRS, CDR2 YFSETQ. This CDR3 spans 16 amino acids. This chain's CDR3 is CASSLAPGQEGETQYF. The CDR3 DNA sequence: TGCGCCAGCAGCTTGGCCCCGGGACAGGAGGGGGAGACCCAGTACTTC.

This clonotype has only a few counts. The gene calls are TRBV4-2 and TRBJ1-6, with no clear D. V was shortened by 0 bases and J by 10 bases, with 16 bases between the two germline ends. Per the germline V gene, CDR1 is LGHNA and CDR2 is YNFKEQ. This CDR3 has 16 residues. The CDR3 DNA reads TGTGCCAGCAGCCAAGAGGACGGGTCGACCCAGTCACCCCTCCACTTT. This gives the protein CASSQEDGSTQSPLHF.

This clonotype was observed a handful of times. The CDR3 spells CASRVLGSPLHF. The CDR3 DNA follows: TGTGCCAGCAGGGTATTAGGGTCACCCCTCCACTTT. This chain uses TRBV28 with TRBJ1-6; D uncertain. This CDR3 region has 12 residues. The V gene's germline CDR1 is MDHEN and CDR2 SYDVKM. The germline V and J ends were trimmed by 6 bases and 10 bases, with 10 bases remaining between them.

This clonotype was observed a few times. The chain carries TRBV25-1 and TRBJ1-1, with no clear D. The germline V gene encodes CDR1 MGHDK and CDR2 SYGVNS. The V end lost 1 base, the J end lost 7 bases, and 13 bases lay between the germline ends. This CDR3 is 14 amino acids long. The CDR3 nucleotides read TGTGCCAGCAGTGAATCGCACGCTTTCGGTGAAGCTTTCTTT. It specifies CASSESHAFGEAFF.

This clonotype was recorded a few times. J is TRBJ2-3 and V is TRBV12-3 or TRBV12-4; 8 nucleotides match TRBD2. The CDR3 sequence is 18 residues long. V shed 5 bases, J shed 2 bases, and the junction held 15 bases outside the gene matches. CDR3 protein: CASSRSAGGTSITDTQYF. CDR3 bases: TGTGCCAGCAGTCGGTCTGCGGGGGGCACCTCTATCACAGATACGCAGTATTTT.

This clonotype was observed a handful of times. The V and J genes are TRBV13 and TRBJ1-1; TRBD1 matches 8 bases. V shed 5 bases, J shed 3 bases, and the junction held 14 bases outside the gene matches. This CDR3 has 17 residues. Germline values: CDR1 PRHDT, CDR2 FYEKMQ (reference sequence). The CDR3 coding sequence is TGTGCCAGCAGCCCATCCAGGGGGCTGGGAATCTACACTGAAGCTTTCTTT. Translation gives CASSPSRGLGIYTEAFF.

V gene TRBV6-6 combines with J gene TRBJ2-6; weak D call: TRBD2 (6 bases). The CDR3 consists of 18 residues. V lost 6 bases to trimming and J lost 0 bases, with 18 bases between them. Germline values: CDR1 MNHNY, CDR2 SVGAGI (reference sequence). CDR3 in DNA: TGTGCCAGCAGGGATACGGGACTTTTTAACTCTGGGGCCAACGTCCTGACTTTC. Amino acid sequence: CASRDTGLFNSGANVLTF.

V and J are TRBV6-5 and TRBJ1-3, with 8 positions matching TRBD1. Germline trimming cut 6 bases from V and 2 bases from J; bases unmatched to any gene: 0. The CDR3 is 13 residues long. The germline V gene encodes CDR1 MNHEY and CDR2 SVGAGI. This CDR3 is CASRQGAGNTIYF. The CDR3 bases are TGTGCCAGCAGACAGGGGGCTGGAAACACCATATATTTT.

The rearrangement uses TRBV25-1 and TRBJ1-4; tentative D call: TRBD1 (6 bases). CDR1 and CDR2 from the germline V gene are MGHDK and SYGVNS. The CDR3 sequence is 16 residues long. V was pared by 1 base and J by 6 bases, with 15 bases between. This chain's CDR3 is CASSEWRGGEYEKLFF. CDR3 sequence (DNA): TGTGCCAGCAGTGAATGGCGAGGGGGGGAATATGAAAAACTGTTTTTT. Drawing the rest from reference TRBV25-1 and TRBJ1-4, the complete variable domain is EADIYQTPRYLVIGTGKKITLECSQTMGHDKMYWYQQDPGMELHLIHYSYGVNSTEKGDLSSESTVSRIRTEHFPLTLESARPSHTSQYLCASSEWRGGEYEKLFFGSGTQLSVL.

This clonotype was counted only a few times. The chain recombines TRBV5-1 with TRBJ2-1; D is perhaps TRBD2 (6 bases). V was trimmed by 1 base and J by 8 bases, leaving 13 bases between them. Germline CDR1 is SGHRS and CDR2 is YFSETQ. This CDR3 contains 14 residues. This chain's CDR3 is CASSLRGEEDEQFF. The CDR3 bases are TGCGCCAGCAGCTTGCGCGGGGAAGAGGATGAGCAGTTCTTC.

The J gene is TRBJ1-2, the V gene TRBV20-1; a possible D gene is TRBD1 (5 bases). The germline V gene has CDR1 DFQATT and CDR2 SNEGSKA (reference sequence). V dropped 6 bases and J dropped 1 base, with 15 bases sitting between them. CDR3 length: 14 amino acids. For the CDR3, the DNA is TGCAGTGCAGACCTACAGGAATTTAACTATGGCTACACCTTC. Amino acid sequence: CSADLQEFNYGYTF.

This clonotype showed up many times. This chain links TRBV7-2 with TRBJ2-5; no clear D. The CDR3 runs 13 residues. V was trimmed by 3 bases and J by 4 bases, leaving 9 bases between them. Germline assignment: CDR1 SGHTA and CDR2 FQGNSA. The CDR3 nucleotides read TGTGCCAGCAGCTTCAACGGGCGAGAGACCCAGTACTTC. It encodes CASSFNGRETQYF. The full variable domain, with the rest looked up from reference TRBV7-2 and TRBJ2-5, is GAGVSQSPSNKVTEKGKDVELRCDPISGHTALYWYRQSLGQGLEFLIYFQGNSAPDKSGLPSDRFSAERTGGSVSTLTIQRTQQEDSAVYLCASSFNGRETQYFGPGTRLLVL.

This clonotype turned up a few times. The gene calls are TRBV25-1 and TRBJ1-1, with 7 positions matching TRBD1. Germline V gives CDR1 MGHDK, CDR2 SYGVNS. With V trimmed by 6 bases and J by 6 bases, 10 bases remained unmatched. This CDR3 region has 14 residues. The CDR3 loop reads CASRLTGSGSEAFF. CDR3 DNA sequence: TGTGCCAGCAGGCTGACAGGGTCAGGATCTGAAGCTTTCTTT.

CDR3 DNA sequence: TGTGCCAGACCGGAGCAGTACGTC. This encodes CARPEQYV. V gene TRBV24-1 combines with J gene TRBJ2-7; unclear D gene. CDR1 KGHDR and CDR2 SFDVKD come from the germline V gene. V was shortened by 11 bases and J by 7 bases, with 5 bases between the two germline ends. CDR3 length: 8 amino acids.

The chain is built from TRBV5-1 and TRBJ2-3; tentatively, D is TRBD1 or TRBD2 (6 bases each). CDR1 and CDR2 from the germline V gene are SGHRS and YFSETQ. The CDR3 consists of 14 residues. Trimming took off 0 bases at V and 6 bases at J, with 11 bases between the two ends. The CDR3 here is CASSLVGGSDTQYF. CDR3 DNA: TGCGCCAGCAGCTTGGTGGGGGGCAGTGATACGCAGTATTTT.

In its sample, this clonotype was seen a few times. One junction end disagrees with the germline gene, perhaps due to a read error. V is TRBV5-1 and J is TRBJ2-5, with 16 positions matching TRBD2. The CDR3 is 16 residues long. CDR1 and CDR2 from the germline V gene are SGHRS and YFSETQ. The CDR3 nucleotides are TGCGCCAGCAGCTCCGGGACTAGCGGGGGGGAAGAGAACCAGTACTTC. Its translation is CASSSGTSGGEENQYF.

This clonotype was found a few times. This rearrangement joins TRBV7-8 to TRBJ1-2, with D perhaps matching TRBD1 (6 bases). The CDR3 runs 17 residues. CDR1 and CDR2 (germline): SGHVS, FQNEAQ. Trimming pared 0 bases from V and 4 bases from J, leaving 18 bases between. The DNA of the CDR3 is TGTGCCAGCAGCTTAGCGGCAGGGGCAACCAATATCTATGGCTACACCTTC. Residues: CASSLAAGATNIYGYTF.

The rearrangement joins TRBV7-6 to TRBJ2-1, with TRBD2 identical over 9 bases. J gave up 5 bases and V 0 bases, and 5 bases lay outside the gene matches. The CDR3 runs to 16 residues. CDR1 is SGHVS and CDR2 is FNYEAQ in the germline V gene. The CDR3 sequence is CASSLASGLADNEQFF. The CDR3 DNA is TGTGCCAGCAGCTTAGCTTCGGGACTAGCCGACAATGAGCAGTTCTTC.